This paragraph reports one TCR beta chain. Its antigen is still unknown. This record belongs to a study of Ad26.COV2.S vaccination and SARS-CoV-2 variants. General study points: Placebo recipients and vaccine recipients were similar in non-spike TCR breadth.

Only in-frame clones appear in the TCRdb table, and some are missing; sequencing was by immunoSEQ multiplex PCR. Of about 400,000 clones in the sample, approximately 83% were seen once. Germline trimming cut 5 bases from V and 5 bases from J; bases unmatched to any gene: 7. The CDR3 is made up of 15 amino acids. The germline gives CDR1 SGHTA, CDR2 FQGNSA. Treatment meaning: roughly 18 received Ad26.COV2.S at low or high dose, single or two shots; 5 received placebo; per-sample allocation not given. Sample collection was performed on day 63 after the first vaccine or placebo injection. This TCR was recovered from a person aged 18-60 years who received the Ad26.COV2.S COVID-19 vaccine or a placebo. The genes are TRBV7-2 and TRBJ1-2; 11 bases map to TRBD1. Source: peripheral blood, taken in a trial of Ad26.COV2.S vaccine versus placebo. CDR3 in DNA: TGTGCCAGCAGCCGTCGGACAGGGGGCGGGTATGGCTACACCTTC. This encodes CASSRRTGGGYGYTF.